These T cell receptor beta chains were read from a single sample in a study of shared clonotypes between healthy human individuals. This table comes from immunoSEQ multiplex PCR, and its TCRdb copy is limited to in-frame clones, with some not included. The sample includes some 680,000 clones, roughly 72% of them seen just once. Sequenced sample: memory CD4+ T cells sorted from blood. The receptors come from a woman aged 30 to 39 in good health. Both conserved end residues are part of each CDR3. A D gene is named only where the DNA matches it firmly. Some rows mark clone size as missing; the rest say once, few, many or name a class of expanded clone.

V,length,D,J,size,CDR3,DNA
TRBV18,16,.,TRBJ1-6,.,CASSPYTTAGHSPLHF,TGTGCCAGCTCACCTTATACGACAGCCGGGCATTCACCCCTCCACTTT
TRBV6-6,15,.,TRBJ2-7,.,CASNPDHATSYEQYF,TGTGCCAGCAACCCGGACCACGCCACCTCCTACGAGCAGTACTTC
TRBV5-8,13,.,TRBJ2-3,.,CASSGRPADTQYF,TGTGCCAGCAGCGGGAGGCCCGCAGATACGCAGTATTTT
TRBV7-9,12,.,TRBJ1-1,.,CASSRGGGKAFF,TGTGCCAGCAGCCGTGGGGGAGGTAAAGCTTTCTTT
TRBV6-1,13,TRBD1,TRBJ2-4,once,CASSEGQHLRPYF,TGTGCCAGCAGTGAGGGACAGCATTTAAGGCCGTACTTC
TRBV28,14,TRBD1,TRBJ1-2,few,CASTLNPGGRGYTF,TGTGCCAGCACCCTAAACCCAGGGGGCAGGGGCTACACCTTC
TRBV7-3,14,.,TRBJ2-2,few,CASRQGPNTGELFF,TGTGCCAGCAGACAAGGACCAAACACCGGGGAGCTGTTTTTT
TRBV30,14,.,TRBJ2-6,.,CAGDPSSGANVLTF,TGTGCCGGGGACCCCAGCTCTGGGGCCAACGTCCTGACTTTC
TRBV5-1,16,.,TRBJ2-3,many,CASSYPQQSHTDTQYF,TGCGCCAGCAGCTACCCCCAGCAGTCCCACACAGATACGCAGTATTTT
TRBV6-5,14,.,TRBJ2-3,.,CASSQRVAQDTQYF,TGTGCCAGCAGTCAGCGGGTTGCACAAGATACGCAGTATTTT
TRBV21-1,20,.,TRBJ2-1,.,CASSSQRGQGDPTTYNEQFF,TGTGCCAGCAGCTCCCAGCGCGGACAGGGGGACCCCACCACCTACAATGAGCAGTTCTTC
TRBV19,13,.,TRBJ1-2,.,CASSIEGRGGYTF,TGTGCCAGTAGTATTGAAGGTCGCGGGGGCTACACCTTC
TRBV5-6,16,.,TRBJ2-7,once,CASSLEFRGWGLEQYF,TGTGCCAGCAGCTTGGAATTCCGGGGGTGGGGACTCGAGCAGTACTTC
TRBV23-1,23,TRBD1,TRBJ1-2,.,CASSLRPELDRADLGEANYGYTF,TGCGCCAGCAGTCTCCGGCCTGAATTGGACAGGGCGGATTTGGGGGAAGCTAACTATGGCTACACCTTC
TRBV19,17,.,TRBJ1-5,few,CASSMDSLVYSNQPQHF,TGTGCCAGTAGTATGGACAGCCTTGTTTATAGCAATCAGCCCCAGCATTTT
TRBV6-1,15,.,TRBJ2-1,.,CASSELPSANNEQFF,TGTGCCAGCAGTGAATTGCCTAGCGCTAACAATGAGCAGTTCTTC
TRBV19,14,TRBD1,TRBJ2-2,once,CASTIQGAPGELFF,TGTGCCAGTACCATACAGGGGGCCCCCGGGGAGCTGTTTTTT
TRBV9,18,TRBD2,TRBJ2-3,.,CASSVEGGRAAASDTQYF,TGTGCCAGCAGCGTAGAGGGCGGGAGGGCCGCGGCGTCAGATACGCAGTATTTT
TRBV27,14,TRBD1,TRBJ2-7,.,CASRTGGFPAEQYF,TGTGCCAGCAGGACAGGGGGCTTTCCCGCCGAGCAGTACTTC
TRBV11-1,13,.,TRBJ2-7,.,CASSLDRAYEQYF,TGTGCCAGCAGCCTGGACAGAGCCTACGAGCAGTACTTC
TRBV27,14,TRBD1,TRBJ1-2,.,CASSPRQGSYGYTF,TGTGCCAGCAGTCCAAGACAGGGTAGCTATGGCTACACCTTC
TRBV25-1,15,.,TRBJ2-3,few,CASSERQPPRDTQYF,TGTGCCAGCAGTGAACGTCAACCTCCTAGGGATACGCAGTATTTT
TRBV5-8,14,TRBD1,TRBJ1-4,.,CASSPGQRNEKLFF,TGTGCCAGCAGCCCGGGACAGCGGAATGAAAAACTGTTTTTT
TRBV5-6,15,TRBD2,TRBJ2-7,once,CASSLRIAGVYEQYF,TGTGCCAGCAGCTTGAGGATAGCGGGGGTCTACGAGCAGTACTTC
TRBV6-4,15,TRBD2,TRBJ2-3,.,CASSDGLAGRDTQYF,TGTGCCAGCAGTGACGGACTAGCGGGGAGGGATACGCAGTATTTT
TRBV19,14,.,TRBJ1-5,.,CASSIGQGPQPQHF,TGTGCCAGTAGTATAGGGCAGGGTCCTCAGCCCCAGCATTTT
TRBV28,13,TRBD1,TRBJ1-2,.,CASSPGQGFGYTF,TGTGCCAGCAGCCCGGGACAGGGTTTTGGCTACACCTTC
TRBV15,15,.,TRBJ2-7,.,CATSRDRGLPSEQYF,TGTGCCACCAGCAGAGATCGAGGACTACCCTCCGAGCAGTACTTC
TRBV19,14,.,TRBJ1-2,.,CASSLRANREGYTF,TGTGCCAGTAGTCTCCGGGCGAACAGGGAAGGCTACACCTTC
TRBV10-2,16,TRBD1,TRBJ2-7,.,CASRYRGGQGGYEQYF,TGCGCCAGCAGATACCGAGGGGGACAGGGAGGCTACGAGCAGTACTTC
TRBV5-6,13,.,TRBJ2-1,few,CASSSGPGNEQFF,TGTGCCAGCAGCTCAGGACCGGGCAATGAGCAGTTCTTC
TRBV5-1,15,.,TRBJ2-3,few,CASSRDGTSTDTQYF,TGCGCCAGCAGCCGCGACGGGACTAGCACAGATACGCAGTATTTT
TRBV29-1,18,.,TRBJ2-1,.,CSAPTARSAKFSYNEQFF,TGCAGCGCTCCAACCGCCCGGTCCGCAAAATTCTCCTACAATGAGCAGTTCTTC
TRBV5-1,18,.,TRBJ2-1,.,CASSLESGWGGSYNEQFF,TGCGCCAGCAGCTTGGAGAGCGGTTGGGGAGGTTCCTACAATGAGCAGTTCTTC
TRBV10-2,14,TRBD2,TRBJ2-7,.,CASSWTSGYYEQYF,TGCGCCAGCAGTTGGACTAGCGGCTATTACGAGCAGTACTTC
TRBV2,15,.,TRBJ2-7,few,CASSEGGSMSYEQYF,TGTGCCAGCAGTGAAGGAGGCAGCATGAGCTACGAGCAGTACTTC
TRBV27,16,TRBD1,TRBJ2-7,.,CASTKTPGTGEYEQYF,TGTGCCAGCACTAAAACCCCCGGGACAGGGGAATACGAGCAGTACTTC
TRBV28,16,.,TRBJ2-3,.,CASSLPQGGGGDTQYF,TGTGCCAGCAGTTTACCCCAGGGGGGCGGGGGAGATACGCAGTATTTT
TRBV5-6,13,.,TRBJ1-2,few,CASSASGPYGYTF,TGTGCCAGCAGCGCATCTGGGCCCTATGGCTACACCTTC
TRBV19,14,TRBD1,TRBJ1-4,.,CASRTTGVGEKLFF,TGTGCCAGTAGGACGACAGGGGTAGGAGAAAAACTGTTTTTT
TRBV2,18,TRBD2,TRBJ2-7,few,CASSEWGPLLAGGYEQYF,TGTGCCAGCAGTGAATGGGGCCCGTTACTAGCGGGAGGGTACGAGCAGTACTTC
TRBV19,17,.,TRBJ2-2,.,CASSIVGGGTNTGELFF,TGTGCCAGTAGTATAGTAGGTGGCGGGACGAACACCGGGGAGCTGTTTTTT
TRBV6-5,15,.,TRBJ2-1,once,CASSYNRAGGDEQFF,TGTGCCAGCAGTTACAACCGAGCCGGCGGCGATGAGCAGTTCTTC